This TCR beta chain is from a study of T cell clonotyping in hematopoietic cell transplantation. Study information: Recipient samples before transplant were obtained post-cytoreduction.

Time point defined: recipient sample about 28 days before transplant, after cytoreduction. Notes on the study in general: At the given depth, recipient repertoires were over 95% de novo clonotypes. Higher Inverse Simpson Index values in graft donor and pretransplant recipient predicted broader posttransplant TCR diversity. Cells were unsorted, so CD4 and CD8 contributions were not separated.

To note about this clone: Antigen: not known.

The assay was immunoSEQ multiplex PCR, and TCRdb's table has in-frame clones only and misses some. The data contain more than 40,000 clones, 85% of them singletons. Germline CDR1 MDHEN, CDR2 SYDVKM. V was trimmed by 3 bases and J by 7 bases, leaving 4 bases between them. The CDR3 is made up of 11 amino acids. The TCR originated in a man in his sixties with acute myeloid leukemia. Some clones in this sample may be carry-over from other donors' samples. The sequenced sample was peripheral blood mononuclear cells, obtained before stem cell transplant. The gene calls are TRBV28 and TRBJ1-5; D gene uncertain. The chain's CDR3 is CASSFSQPQHF. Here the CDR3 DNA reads TGTGCCAGCAGTTTTTCCCAGCCCCAGCATTTT.